This T cell receptor (beta chain) was captured in a study of blood T cell repertoires in COVID-19. Study information: COVID-19 samples from acute and convalescent phases originated in the United States, Italy and Spain.

V lost 5 bases and J lost 12, with 29 bases in between. The CDR3 is 16 residues long. Per germline, CDR1 SQVTM and CDR2 ANQGSEA. Profiling relied on immunoSEQ multiplex PCR, and the TCRdb table lists in-frame clones only, not all of them. The sample has approximately 390,000 clones, 90% seen once. The clonotype was recovered from a man aged 18 to 30 with active or convalescent COVID-19. The chain recombines TRBV29-1 with TRBJ2-1; D might be TRBD1 (6 bases). The source material was peripheral blood. The CDR3 is CSVRSPTGWDNDGQFF. DNA for the CDR3: TGCAGCGTTCGCTCCCCGACAGGATGGGACAATGATGGGCAGTTCTTC.